The 8 T cell receptor beta chains below come from one sample, sequenced in a study of T cell responses to AZD1222 COVID-19 vaccine. Sequencing was performed with immunoSEQ multiplex PCR; in TCRdb, only in-frame clones are kept and a portion is missing. This sample has over 130,000 clones; about 90% occur once, and the top ten carry 9.3%. Sequencing was performed on peripheral blood, taken 28 days after the second AZD1222 dose. The receptors come from an adult who received the AZD1222 COVID-19 vaccine.

V gene TRBV4-1 combines with J gene TRBJ2-2; 9 bases are shared with TRBD1. With 4 bases clipped from V and 4 bases from J, the junction kept 4 bases outside the gene matches. The CDR3 totals 15 residues. CDR1 MGHRA and CDR2 YSYEKL come from the germline V gene. CDR3 DNA sequence: TGCGCCAGCAGCCCCGGGACAGGGTTCACCGGGGAGCTGTTTTTT. Its protein is CASSPGTGFTGELFF.

V usage is TRBV28 and J usage is TRBJ1-5, with D perhaps TRBD1 (6 bases). From germline, CDR1 is MDHEN and CDR2 SYDVKM. The CDR3 runs 22 residues. V was shortened by 5 bases and J by 1 base, with 33 bases between the two germline ends. CDR3 DNA sequence: TGTGCCAGCAGTCTCGCCCTAGACAGGCCCTTCCTCCACTCCTTGAGCAATCAGCCCCAGCATTTT. Translation gives CASSLALDRPFLHSLSNQPQHF.

The V gene is TRBV10-1, the J gene TRBJ2-3; 9 bases fit TRBD2. V trimming: 2 bases; J trimming: 4 bases; junction bases outside the gene matches: 4. Germline V CDR1 and CDR2: WNHNN, SYGVQD (reference sequence). This CDR3 spans 15 amino acids. CDR3 amino acids: CASSEVLAGPDTQYF. As DNA, the CDR3 is TGCGCCAGCAGTGAGGTACTAGCGGGCCCAGATACGCAGTATTTT.

The CDR3 nucleotides are TGTGCCAGTAGTATCGGTGGGGGACCGGGACTAGCGGGAGTCAATGAGCAGTTCTTC. Amino acids: CASSIGGGPGLAGVNEQFF. The rearrangement uses TRBV19 and TRBJ2-1, with TRBD2 matching 14 bases. The CDR3 has 19 residues. From germline, CDR1 is LNHDA and CDR2 SQIVND (reference sequence). With V trimmed by 3 bases and J by 6 bases, 13 bases remained unmatched.

J is TRBJ2-7 and V is TRBV19; weak D call: TRBD2 (6 bases). This CDR3 contains 13 residues. Germline V gene data show CDR1 as LNHDA and CDR2 as SQIVND (reference sequence). V lost 5 bases and J lost 4, with 12 bases in between. This chain's CDR3 is CASSGVAGYEQYF. In DNA form, the CDR3 reads TGTGCCAGTAGTGGGGTGGCGGGGTACGAGCAGTACTTC.

The chain links TRBV7-6 to TRBJ1-5; 9 bases align to TRBD1. Germline CDR1 and CDR2: SGHVS and FNYEAQ. CDR3 length equals 15 residues. The J segment lost 4 bases and the V segment lost 3 bases, leaving 4 bases of the junction unmatched. The CDR3 here is CASSLDRGGNQPQHF. CDR3 bases: TGTGCCAGCAGCTTGGACAGGGGTGGAAATCAGCCCCAGCATTTT.

This chain connects TRBV5-1 to TRBJ2-5, with TRBD1 matching over 7 bases. The germline V gene has CDR1 SGHRS and CDR2 YFSETQ. Trimming removed 2 bases from V and 3 bases from J; junction bases left unmatched: 1. The CDR3 loop spans 13 amino acids. CDR3 sequence (DNA): TGCGCCAGCAGCTTTACAGGGGAAGAGACCCAGTACTTC. It is translated as CASSFTGEETQYF.

This clone was seen a few times. The rearrangement uses TRBV7-9 and TRBJ1-4, with no clear D. The germline V gene encodes CDR1 SEHNR and CDR2 FQNEAQ (reference sequence). V was clipped by 5 bases and J by 3 bases, with 10 bases between them. This CDR3 spans 14 amino acids. Written as DNA, the CDR3 is TGTGCCAGCAGCCCCACTGCGTCTAATGAAAAACTGTTTTTT. Protein product: CASSPTASNEKLFF. Filled out from reference TRBV7-9 and TRBJ1-4, the complete variable domain reads DTGVSQNPRHKITKRGQNVTFRCDPISEHNRLYWYRQTLGQGPEFLTYFQNEAQLEKSRLLSDRFSAERPKGSFSTLEIQRTEQGDSAMYLCASSPTASNEKLFFGSGTQLSVL.